This T cell receptor beta chain was sequenced in a study of OX40 agonist ivuxolimab in advanced cancers. Study-level background: Enrolled patients in dose escalation had cancers that were hepatocellular carcinoma, melanoma, renal cell or head and neck cancer.

TCRdb keeps only in-frame clones here, not all; method: immunoSEQ multiplex PCR. The data hold approximately 72,000 clones, with 85% to 90% observed a single time. The germline CDR1 and CDR2 sequences are MNHEY and SVGAGI. The CDR3 runs to 15 residues. V dropped 0 bases and J dropped 4 bases, with 13 bases sitting between them. Sequenced here: CD4+ or CD8+ T cells sorted from blood, sampled in a trial of the OX40 agonist ivuxolimab. J is TRBJ2-7 and V is TRBV6-5, with TRBD2 as a possible D gene (7 bases). The source of this sequence is an adult with an advanced solid tumor such as melanoma, head and neck, liver or kidney cancer. DNA of the CDR3: TGTGCCAGCAGTTACTCCCCAGCGGGACAATACGAGCAGTACTTC. It encodes CASSYSPAGQYEQYF.